The clone carrying this T cell receptor beta chain was seen a few times. Its antigen is undetermined. Stated treatment: roughly nine-day PBMC culture with coronavirus spike peptide pools or control peptides (ViraFEST assay). The entry originates in a study of vaccination and CD4 T cells after COVID-19. In the study overall: Post-COVID specimens were obtained a median 101 days after diagnosis (range 35 to 161).

The CDR3 runs 15 residues. Trimming pared 3 bases from V and 12 bases from J, leaving 18 bases between. Germline V CDR1 and CDR2: ENHRY, SYGVKD. The Oncomine TCR Beta short-read assay sequenced DNA from cultured CD4+ T cells. A single record per CDR3 protein comes from TCRdb applying MiXCR to the PCR reads. The sample holds 10,000 to 12,000 distinct CDR3 sequences, roughly 31% seen once. The origin of this receptor is a human donor who had recovered from COVID-19. Sequencing was done on a sample of CD4+ T cells from blood, cultured in vitro. The chain uses TRBV10-3 and TRBJ1-6; possibly TRBD1 for D (6 bases). In nucleotides, the CDR3 is TGTGCCATCAGTGAATTAGGGGGGGGGGCTCGACCCCTCCACTTT. Amino acid sequence: CAISELGGGARPLHF.